This TCR gamma chain stems from a study of γδ T cells in repeated Plasmodium falciparum infection. Regarding the study as a whole: Many TCRgamma sequences overlapped between individuals in stable Vgamma9/Vdelta2+ repertoires.

This clone was detected many times. Its antigen is unknown. Other nucleotide sequences in the sample specify the same CDR3. Gammadelta T cells were flow-sorted from PBMC into Vgamma9/Vdelta2+ and Vdelta2-negative populations for bulk analysis. The CDR3 consists of 14 residues. The V and J ends lost 0 bases and 4 bases, in that order; junction bases with no gene match: 6. Per the germline V gene, CDR1 is EGSNGY and CDR2 is YDSYNSKV. With CATT, TCRdb re-called clones from the multiplex PCR reads. Of roughly 27,000 gamma-chain clones detected, over 2.5% appear once; the ten largest clones hold 30% to 35%.

The rearrangement uses TRGV2 and TRGJ1 or TRGJ2. The specimen was gamma-delta T cells from blood. The TCR originated in a pool of human donors (malaria-infected and uninfected, not separated). In nucleotides, the CDR3 is TGTGCCACCTGGGACGGGGTATCCTATTATAAGAAACTCTTT. Translation gives CATWDGVSYYKKLF.